These T cell receptor beta chains were read from a single sample in a study of response to subunit inactivated influenza vaccine. One entry per CDR3 protein results from TCRdb running MiXCR on the RT-PCR reads. Among hundreds of thousands of distinct CDR3 sequences, 12% were seen once, and the ten largest hold roughly a tenth. The specimen was PBMCs from blood, collected on the day of vaccination. These receptors all come from a man aged 50-60 years who received an inactivated influenza vaccine. Both conserved end residues are part of each CDR3. The order of the fields is CDR3 protein, CDR3 DNA, V gene, clone size, J gene, D gene. A D gene is named only where the DNA matches it firmly. Rows give clone size only sometimes, using once, few, many, or a class for an expanded clone.

cdr3_aa: CASSQDLGGGETQYF
cdr3_nt: TGCGCCAGCAGCCAAGATTTGGGGGGAGGAGAGACCCAGTACTTC
v_call: TRBV4-3
clone_size: -
j_call: TRBJ2-5
d_call: -

cdr3_aa: CASSVGPGGTGELFF
cdr3_nt: TGTGCCAGCAGCGTTGGGCCTGGGGGTACCGGGGAGCTGTTTTTT
v_call: TRBV9
clone_size: few
j_call: TRBJ2-2
d_call: -

cdr3_aa: CASSTTGEYGYTF
cdr3_nt: TGTGCCAGCAGTACGACAGGGGAATATGGCTACACCTTC
v_call: TRBV28
clone_size: few
j_call: TRBJ1-2
d_call: TRBD1

cdr3_aa: CASSYSANVVINEQYF
cdr3_nt: TGTGCCAGCAGTTACTCCGCCAACGTTGTCATCAACGAGCAGTACTTC
v_call: TRBV6-5
clone_size: -
j_call: TRBJ2-7
d_call: -

cdr3_aa: CASSPSGTGEEAFF
cdr3_nt: TGTGCCAGCAGTCCTTCCGGGACAGGGGAAGAAGCTTTCTTT
v_call: TRBV6-1
clone_size: -
j_call: TRBJ1-1
d_call: TRBD1

cdr3_aa: CSAEGGLFSYNEQFF
cdr3_nt: TGCAGCGCCGAGGGTGGCCTATTTTCCTACAATGAGCAGTTCTTC
v_call: TRBV29-1
clone_size: many
j_call: TRBJ2-1
d_call: -

cdr3_aa: CAISESIPPTGEGTQYF
cdr3_nt: TGTGCCATCAGTGAGTCGATACCGCCAACGGGAGAAGGGACCCAGTACTTC
v_call: TRBV10-3
clone_size: -
j_call: TRBJ2-5
d_call: -

cdr3_aa: CASSQMGLAGNNEQFF
cdr3_nt: TGTGCCAGCAGCCAAATGGGGTTAGCGGGGAACAATGAGCAGTTCTTC
v_call: TRBV4-2
clone_size: few
j_call: TRBJ2-1
d_call: TRBD2

cdr3_aa: CSARDRSSDEQFF
cdr3_nt: TGCAGTGCTAGAGATAGAAGCTCCGATGAGCAGTTCTTC
v_call: TRBV20-1
clone_size: few
j_call: TRBJ2-1
d_call: -

cdr3_aa: CASKGASSYNEQFF
cdr3_nt: TGTGCCAGCAAGGGGGCTAGCTCCTACAATGAGCAGTTCTTC
v_call: TRBV6-1
clone_size: -
j_call: TRBJ2-1
d_call: TRBD1

cdr3_aa: CASNPSGAYNEQFF
cdr3_nt: TGTGCCAGCAATCCTAGCGGGGCCTACAATGAGCAGTTCTTC
v_call: TRBV12-3/TRBV12-4
clone_size: -
j_call: TRBJ2-1
d_call: TRBD2

cdr3_aa: CASSPEIRDNPYQEQFF
cdr3_nt: TGTGCCAGCAGCCCGGAGATCCGGGACAACCCCTACCAAGAGCAGTTCTTC
v_call: TRBV5-6
clone_size: few
j_call: TRBJ2-1
d_call: -

cdr3_aa: CAITSSGGNNEQFF
cdr3_nt: TGTGCCATCACTTCTAGCGGGGGTAACAATGAGCAGTTCTTC
v_call: TRBV10-3
clone_size: many
j_call: TRBJ2-1
d_call: TRBD2

cdr3_aa: CASRQRRTNTGELFF
cdr3_nt: TGTGCCAGCAGACAGCGGAGAACGAACACCGGGGAGCTGTTTTTT
v_call: TRBV28
clone_size: few
j_call: TRBJ2-2
d_call: -

cdr3_aa: CASSQDGGTGGANVLTF
cdr3_nt: TGTGCCAGCAGCCAAGATGGGGGTACCGGTGGGGCCAACGTCCTGACTTTC
v_call: TRBV4-2
clone_size: few
j_call: TRBJ2-6
d_call: -

cdr3_aa: CASSFSLWTSGVTSTDTQYF
cdr3_nt: TGTGCCAGCAGCTTCTCCCTATGGACTAGCGGGGTCACTAGCACAGATACGCAGTATTTT
v_call: TRBV5-6
clone_size: -
j_call: TRBJ2-3
d_call: TRBD2

cdr3_aa: CASSLLGGTGELFF
cdr3_nt: TGCGCCAGCAGCCTCCTGGGGGGAACCGGGGAGCTGTTTTTT
v_call: TRBV4-3
clone_size: many
j_call: TRBJ2-2
d_call: -

cdr3_aa: CASSAGASTGEQYF
cdr3_nt: TGTGCCAGCTCCGCCGGGGCTAGCACGGGCGAGCAGTACTTC
v_call: TRBV18
clone_size: few
j_call: TRBJ2-7
d_call: -

cdr3_aa: CSGDIPNYGYTF
cdr3_nt: TGCAGCGGGGACATCCCAAACTATGGCTACACCTTC
v_call: TRBV29-1
clone_size: many
j_call: TRBJ1-2
d_call: -

cdr3_aa: CATSDNGLAANEQFF
cdr3_nt: TGTGCCACCAGTGACAACGGACTAGCGGCTAATGAGCAGTTCTTC
v_call: TRBV24-1
clone_size: -
j_call: TRBJ2-1
d_call: TRBD2

cdr3_aa: CASSVGTSGNSYEQYF
cdr3_nt: TGTGCCAGCAGCGTAGGGACTAGCGGAAACTCCTACGAGCAGTACTTC
v_call: TRBV9
clone_size: -
j_call: TRBJ2-7
d_call: TRBD2

cdr3_aa: CATSRRGANYNEQFF
cdr3_nt: TGTGCCACCAGCAGAAGGGGGGCGAACTACAATGAGCAGTTCTTC
v_call: TRBV15
clone_size: -
j_call: TRBJ2-1
d_call: -

cdr3_aa: CASSSQLALNSNQPQHF
cdr3_nt: TGTGCCAGCAGCTCGCAGTTGGCACTTAATAGCAATCAGCCCCAGCATTTT
v_call: TRBV7-8
clone_size: few
j_call: TRBJ1-5
d_call: -

cdr3_aa: CSVEDRTESYEQYF
cdr3_nt: TGCAGCGTTGAAGATCGGACGGAATCCTACGAGCAGTACTTC
v_call: TRBV29-1
clone_size: -
j_call: TRBJ2-7
d_call: -

cdr3_aa: CASSYRLGVYTGELFF
cdr3_nt: TGTGCCAGCAGCTATCGCTTAGGAGTTTACACCGGGGAGCTGTTTTTT
v_call: TRBV7-9
clone_size: few
j_call: TRBJ2-2
d_call: -

cdr3_aa: CASSSVAGGTDTQYF
cdr3_nt: TGTGCCAGCAGCTCTGTAGCGGGGGGCACAGATACGCAGTATTTT
v_call: TRBV7-2
clone_size: few
j_call: TRBJ2-3
d_call: TRBD2

cdr3_aa: CASGRIPSTDTQYF
cdr3_nt: TGTGCCAGCGGCCGGATCCCTAGCACAGATACGCAGTATTTT
v_call: TRBV12-3/TRBV12-4
clone_size: few
j_call: TRBJ2-3
d_call: -

cdr3_aa: CASSLVRTGSGYTF
cdr3_nt: TGTGCCAGCAGCTTAGTTCGGACAGGGTCTGGCTACACCTTC
v_call: TRBV7-9
clone_size: few
j_call: TRBJ1-2
d_call: TRBD1

cdr3_aa: CASSPPFPWEYNEQFF
cdr3_nt: TGTGCCAGCAGTCCACCATTCCCCTGGGAATACAATGAGCAGTTCTTC
v_call: TRBV11-2
clone_size: -
j_call: TRBJ2-1
d_call: -

cdr3_aa: CASSFGTGVLNEQFF
cdr3_nt: TGTGCCAGCAGCTTCGGGACAGGGGTCCTCAATGAGCAGTTCTTC
v_call: TRBV7-9
clone_size: many
j_call: TRBJ2-1
d_call: TRBD1

cdr3_aa: CASSLDASYEQYF
cdr3_nt: TGCGCCAGCAGCTTGGACGCCTCCTACGAGCAGTACTTC
v_call: TRBV5-1
clone_size: -
j_call: TRBJ2-7
d_call: -

cdr3_aa: CASSPGPDYEQYF
cdr3_nt: TGTGCCAGCAGCCCCGGCCCCGACTACGAGCAGTACTTC
v_call: TRBV5-6
clone_size: many
j_call: TRBJ2-7
d_call: -

cdr3_aa: CASSFDREYIQYF
cdr3_nt: TGTGCCAGCAGCTTCGACAGGGAGTACATTCAGTACTTC
v_call: TRBV6-2/TRBV6-3
clone_size: -
j_call: TRBJ2-4
d_call: TRBD1

cdr3_aa: CASSFPQTGGGETQYF
cdr3_nt: TGTGCCAGCAGCTTCCCCCAAACAGGGGGCGGGGAGACCCAGTACTTC
v_call: TRBV7-9
clone_size: -
j_call: TRBJ2-5
d_call: TRBD1

cdr3_aa: CASSLLRKAGGRADTQYF
cdr3_nt: TGTGCCAGCAGTTTACTCAGAAAAGCGGGAGGGCGGGCAGATACGCAGTATTTT
v_call: TRBV28
clone_size: many
j_call: TRBJ2-3
d_call: TRBD2

cdr3_aa: CASSYARGLETQYF
cdr3_nt: TGTGCCAGCAGTTACGCTCGGGGGCTAGAGACCCAGTACTTC
v_call: TRBV6-5
clone_size: few
j_call: TRBJ2-5
d_call: -

cdr3_aa: CASSRGRVDTQYF
cdr3_nt: TGTGCCAGCAGCCGGGGTCGGGTAGATACGCAGTATTTT
v_call: TRBV7-2
clone_size: -
j_call: TRBJ2-3
d_call: -

cdr3_aa: CSAVPGLTVRTQYF
cdr3_nt: TGCAGTGCCGTACCGGGGCTTACGGTCCGTACGCAGTATTTT
v_call: TRBV20-1
clone_size: -
j_call: TRBJ2-3
d_call: -

cdr3_aa: CASSLRGLAGVETQYF
cdr3_nt: TGTGCCAGCAGCTTAAGGGGACTAGCGGGAGTAGAGACCCAGTACTTC
v_call: TRBV7-2
clone_size: -
j_call: TRBJ2-5
d_call: TRBD2

cdr3_aa: CASSSPPDTQYF
cdr3_nt: TGTGCCAGCAGCTCCCCGCCAGATACGCAGTATTTT
v_call: TRBV7-2
clone_size: many
j_call: TRBJ2-3
d_call: -

cdr3_aa: CASSPPSGRAVPNEQFF
cdr3_nt: TGTGCCAGCTCACCACCAAGCGGCAGGGCGGTTCCCAATGAGCAGTTCTTC
v_call: TRBV18
clone_size: few
j_call: TRBJ2-1
d_call: -

cdr3_aa: CASRPDRNTYEQYF
cdr3_nt: TGTGCCAGCAGACCGGACAGGAACACCTACGAGCAGTACTTC
v_call: TRBV5-4
clone_size: few
j_call: TRBJ2-7
d_call: TRBD1